This T cell receptor (beta chain) was documented in a study of T cells in Graves' hyperthyroidism and ophthalmopathy. The CDR3 consists of 13 residues. Unmatched junction bases numbered 9, after V lost 10 bases and J lost 3 bases. CDR1 is ENHRY, CDR2 SYGVKD, per germline. In this sample, this clonotype turned up a few times. Amplification yielded TCR beta CDR3 regions, with RNA transcripts as the source. Primed by the HTBI set, a first-round RT-PCR was run on the TCR CDR3. From the multiplex PCR reads, TCRdb called clonotypes with MiXCR, one entry per CDR3 protein. The table has approximately 600,000 distinct CDR3 sequences, around 20% seen once; the top ten hold roughly a third.

This receptor was obtained from a man aged 30-40 years with Graves' ophthalmopathy. Sequencing input: blood. The chain couples TRBV10-3 to TRBJ2-7, with 7 bases matching TRBD1. The DNA for the CDR3 is TGTGCCACCGCGACAGGGTCAGGCTACGAGCAGTACTTC. This gives the protein CATATGSGYEQYF.